Following are 18 T cell receptor beta chains from one sample sequenced in a study of cytomegalovirus exposure and HLA in healthy donors. In the PCR, 60 Vbeta and 13 Jbeta primers were used. Clones were read by immunoSEQ multiplex PCR, and TCRdb kept only the in-frame ones, dropping some. The sample yields approximately 100,000 clones, roughly 82% seen once. The sequenced sample consisted of PBMCs. The source is a man aged 40-50 years in good health and CMV-seropositive.

This clone was counted only a few times. This chain joins TRBV9 and TRBJ2-5; the D gene is possibly TRBD2 (6 bases). Trimming removed 0 bases at V and 3 bases at J, with 9 bases between. The germline V gene encodes CDR1 SGDLS and CDR2 YYNGEE. CDR3 length: 14 amino acids. Written as DNA, the CDR3 is TGTGCCAGCAGCGTAGGGGGGGTAGAAGAGACCCAGTACTTC. Encoded protein: CASSVGGVEETQYF.

This chain joins TRBV19 and TRBJ2-1; 11 nucleotides line up with TRBD2. The CDR3 runs 13 residues. V trimming: 5 bases; J trimming: 8 bases; junction bases outside the gene matches: 2. From germline, CDR1 is LNHDA and CDR2 SQIVND (reference sequence). As DNA, the CDR3 is TGTGCCAGTAGTCTAGCGGGGGGTTATGAGCAGTTCTTC. This encodes CASSLAGGYEQFF.

J is TRBJ2-7 and V is TRBV5-1; 9 bases map to TRBD1. Looked up from germline, CDR1 is SGHRS and CDR2 is YFSETQ. Trimming at V came to 0 bases and at J to 3 bases, leaving 1 base not matched to a gene. The CDR3 is 14 residues long. As DNA, the CDR3 is TGCGCCAGCAGCTTGGGGGACAGGGACTACGAGCAGTACTTC. Translation: CASSLGDRDYEQYF.

V is TRBV28 and J is TRBJ1-6; 7 bases map to TRBD1. The CDR3 has 15 amino acids. CDR1 is MDHEN and CDR2 is SYDVKM in the germline V gene. V was clipped by 2 bases and J by 7 bases; unmatched bases: 5. The CDR3 is CASSLGDRQNSPLHF. The CDR3 nucleotides read TGTGCCAGCAGTTTAGGGGACAGACAGAATTCACCCCTCCACTTT.

The rearrangement joins TRBV28 to TRBJ2-7; D not certain. CDR1 and CDR2 from the germline V gene are MDHEN and SYDVKM. The CDR3 length is 13 residues. Trimming cost V 4 bases and J 3 bases, with 10 bases left between them. The CDR3 region has the DNA TGTGCCAGCAGTTCCCCGGTCCACTACGAGCAGTACTTC. This sequence encodes CASSSPVHYEQYF.

This chain uses TRBV7-2 with TRBJ2-5; 10 bases match TRBD2. V lost 1 base to trimming and J lost 9 bases; unmatched junction nucleotides: 8. Germline lookup yields CDR1 SGHTA and CDR2 FQGNSA. The CDR3 runs to 15 residues. CDR3 sequence reads: CASSLGLAGGGAQYF. In DNA, the CDR3 is TGTGCCAGCAGCTTAGGACTAGCGGGCGGTGGGGCCCAGTACTTC.

This sequence joins TRBV5-1 and TRBJ1-4, with 7 positions matching TRBD1. Unmatched junction bases numbered 14, after V lost 4 bases and J lost 8 bases. Looked up from germline, CDR1 is SGHRS and CDR2 is YFSETQ. The CDR3 consists of 16 residues. In DNA, the CDR3 is TGCGCCAGCAGCAAGACGCTTGACAGGGTGGACGAAAAACTGTTTTTT. This codes for CASSKTLDRVDEKLFF.

This clone was counted only a few times. At one of its ends the junction is not consistent with the germline gene, which may arise from a read error. The rearrangement links TRBV4-1 to TRBJ2-4; TRBD2 matches at 9 bases. The CDR3 runs to 18 residues. Germline CDR1 reads MGHRA; CDR2 reads YSYEKL. The chain's CDR3 is CASSQSSGGGASKNSQYF. The CDR3 DNA follows: TGCGCCAGCAGCCAATCCTCGGGCGGGGGGGCTAGCAAAAACAGTCAGTACTTC.

V is TRBV5-6 and J is TRBJ1-5; maybe TRBD1 (5 bases). The CDR3 covers 14 residues. V lost 1 base and J lost 4, with 9 bases in between. Germline V lookup: CDR1 SGHDT, CDR2 YYEEEE. CDR3 sequence (DNA): TGTGCCAGCAGCTTGAGGGGAGGGAATCAGCCCCAGCATTTT. This sequence encodes CASSLRGGNQPQHF.

This sequence joins TRBV6-5 and TRBJ1-2; 7 bases match TRBD1. Per the germline V gene, CDR1 is MNHEY and CDR2 is SVGAGI. J lost 4 bases, V lost 5 bases, and 10 bases had no gene match. The CDR3 is 15 amino acids. The CDR3 nucleotides read TGTGCCAGCAGTCCCCAGGGGGGCCGCGTCTATGGCTACACCTTC. It translates to CASSPQGGRVYGYTF.

This rearrangement joins TRBV28 to TRBJ1-3, with 7 positions matching TRBD1. The junction had 8 bases not matched to a gene; V was cut back by 3 bases and J by 9 bases. CDR3 length: 14 amino acids. In germline, CDR1 is MDHEN, CDR2 SYDVKM. DNA for the CDR3: TGTGCCAGCAGTTTCCTCGACAGGGAAGGCACCATATATTTT. Its protein is CASSFLDREGTIYF.

The chain couples TRBV11-2 to TRBJ2-6; D is unresolved. V was pared by 5 bases and J by 1 base, with 9 bases between. The CDR3 runs 15 residues. Germline lookup yields CDR1 SGHAT and CDR2 FQNNGV. Here the CDR3 DNA reads TGTGCCAGCAGCCCGCGCCAATCTGGGGCCAACGTCCTGACTTTC. The encoded protein is CASSPRQSGANVLTF.

This clone appeared a few times. The chain carries TRBV7-9 and TRBJ2-7; unclear D gene. V lost 3 bases, J lost 6 bases, and 6 bases lay in between. This CDR3 has 11 residues. Germline loops: CDR1 SEHNR, CDR2 FQNEAQ (reference sequence). CDR3 protein: CASSFTVEQYF. The CDR3, as DNA: TGTGCCAGCAGCTTTACGGTCGAGCAGTACTTC.

V usage is TRBV4-2 and J usage is TRBJ1-2, with D possibly TRBD1 on 6 matching bases. The V gene's germline CDR1 is LGHNA and CDR2 YNFKEQ. V was shortened by 2 bases and J by 5 bases, with 24 bases between the two germline ends. The CDR3 length is 18 residues. CDR3 DNA sequence: TGTGCCAGCAGCCAAAAATCTGGCCGGGACAAGGGACATTATGGCTACACCTTC. Amino acids: CASSQKSGRDKGHYGYTF.

This chain uses TRBV7-2 with TRBJ1-3; D gene unclear. The CDR3 runs 17 residues. CDR1 and CDR2 from the germline V gene are SGHTA and FQGNSA. The V gene lost 1 base and the J gene lost 2 bases, with 15 bases spanning the gap. The CDR3 DNA follows: TGTGCCAGCAGCTTAGTCCAATTGCTGAGGACTGGAAACACCATATATTTT. Its translation is CASSLVQLLRTGNTIYF. The whole variable domain, filled in from reference TRBV7-2 and TRBJ1-3, reads GAGVSQSPSNKVTEKGKDVELRCDPISGHTALYWYRQSLGQGLEFLIYFQGNSAPDKSGLPSDRFSAERTGGSVSTLTIQRTQQEDSAVYLCASSLVQLLRTGNTIYFGEGSWLTVV.

The V and J genes are TRBV29-1 and TRBJ2-5, with a weak D call TRBD1 (6 bases). CDR1 SQVTM and CDR2 ANQGSEA come from the germline V gene. The CDR3 has 12 residues. Trimming removed 3 bases from V and 1 base from J, with 6 bases in between. The DNA for the CDR3 is TGCAGCGTTGAGGACAGCCAAGAGACCCAGTACTTC. This encodes CSVEDSQETQYF.

The chain carries TRBV7-9 and TRBJ1-1; 9 bases line up with TRBD1. Per the germline V gene, CDR1 is SEHNR and CDR2 is FQNEAQ (reference sequence). The CDR3 covers 18 residues. Germline trimming cut 0 bases from V and 1 base from J; bases unmatched to any gene: 9. The CDR3 DNA reads TGTGCCAGCAGCTTAGCAAACAGGGGGCGCGTGGAGAACACTGAAGCTTTCTTT. It yields the protein CASSLANRGRVENTEAFF.

The chain combines TRBV6-5 with TRBJ2-2; 11 bases line up with TRBD2. V was pared by 5 bases and J by 1 base, with 0 bases of the junction left unmatched. The length of the CDR3 is 15 residues. Germline lookup yields CDR1 MNHEY and CDR2 SVGAGI. In DNA, the CDR3 is TGTGCCAGCAGTGGACTAGCGGGGAACACCGGGGAGCTGTTTTTT. Translation gives CASSGLAGNTGELFF.